This TCR beta chain was observed in a study of blood T cells in healthy people across ages. Study-level findings and limits: Older individuals had lower TCR beta diversity per million T cells (the decline was roughly linear). Investigators viewed diversity estimates from one million T cells as underestimates, the study reported.

Total RNA extraction produced at least 6 micrograms (per sample) for the study. Concerning this clonotype: Its antigen is unidentified.

This CDR3 has 15 amino acids. Between the trimmed V and J ends, which lost 1 base and 5 bases, there was a span of 14 bases. Germline V gene sequence: CDR1 MNHNS, CDR2 SASEGT. The use of a sample-barcoded 5' primer and a J-beta primer mix characterized a second PCR of roughly 7 to 11 cycles. TCRdb reanalysed the 5' RACE reads using MiXCR and keeps one entry per CDR3 protein. The sample shows hundreds of thousands of distinct CDR3 sequences, around 54% of them seen only once. Sample: blood. The TCR originated in a man aged 60 to 75 in good health. The gene calls are TRBV6-1 and TRBJ2-5; D possibly corresponds to TRBD1 (6 bases). CDR3 sequence reads: CASSEGGHGGETQYF. The CDR3 DNA follows: TGTGCCAGCAGTGAAGGGGGACACGGTGGGGAGACCCAGTACTTC.